This T cell receptor beta chain originates from a study of T cell responses to AZD1222 COVID-19 vaccine (dated by TCRdb to the early 2020s). Concerning the study at large: AZD1222 recipients with second doses at about 4 weeks or about 12 weeks were pooled, because spike-specific TCR depth and breadth did not differ between schedules. A total of 233 trial participants underwent TCR sequencing, of whom roughly 210 received two doses of AZD1222 and around 25 received two doses of the MenACWY control vaccine. Trial participants were enrolled by age into 18-55, 56-69 and 70-plus year subgroups, with about 150, 28 and 57 TCR-sequenced participants respectively.

General study outcomes and caveats: Participants were mostly white British, with more females than males. The authors suggested clonal diversity may have been underestimated. Conclusions about previously exposed vaccinees are limited, since just five or six AZD1222 recipients were seropositive for SARS-CoV-2 at baseline. Nearly half of unique spike-specific TCRs reportedly recognized epitopes outside regions mutated in the B.1.351 and B.1.1.7 variants. No day 14 peak-response samples were available, so repertoires were characterized only after the peak T cell response. The whole spike protein was spanned by vaccine-associated CD4 TCRs, and dominant responses were seen in regions 160-218 and 743-854. After two AZD1222 doses, spike-specific TCR breadth and depth were significantly higher than at day 0 and than in MenACWY recipients. The 56-69-year group was small, and its depth increase did not reach significance, likely because of low power.

The CDR3 runs 16 amino acids, cysteine and phenylalanine included. Of the read, only the CDR3 DNA is kept; its 48 bases are in frame from base 1. V was cut back by 4 bases and J by 5 bases, leaving a gap of 17 bases between them. The germline V gene yields SGHDN for CDR1 and FVKESK for CDR2. A remark on this clone: Its antigen remains unidentified. No qualities accompany the bases; no much larger clone lies one base away.

The CDR3 regions of human TCRbeta chains were subjected to immunosequencing. The authors processed their data as follows. TCRs in the repertoires were compared against a reference library of SARS-CoV-2-specific TCRs that had been generated with the MIRA antigen-specificity platform. Breadth was defined as the fraction of unique TCRs that were SARS-CoV-2-associated. Depth was defined as the fraction of total T cells that were SARS-CoV-2-associated. Each spike-specific TCR was assigned to its reactive spike region and to a CD4 or CD8 class using the MIRA data. Log10-transformed breadth and depth values were compared by one-way ANOVA with Sidak's multiple comparisons tests. TCRdb took this table from immuneACCESS and kept in-frame rearrangements with V and J called. Such tables lack part of the clones; where checked against another copy, unresolved V genes explain under half of the gap, and the rest is unexplained. The V and J calls and clone size were taken over from that table, and D and trimming were inferred from the DNA. Counted in this sample were 150,000 or so clones; roughly 87% of them appeared once. The ten biggest clones cover 4.5% to 6.5% of the sample.

The time point tag for this specimen amounts to: baseline before first vaccination. Samples from vaccinated people were obtained from the UK trials COV001 and COV002, which included a single-blind randomized controlled phase 2/3 trial of AZD1222 (ChAdOx1 nCoV-19) in healthy adults. For TCRbeta chain sequencing, PBMC samples were collected from trial participants at day 0 and at day 28 after the second dose. The sample consisted of peripheral blood, taken on day 0 of AZD1222 vaccination. The sequence was obtained from an adult in good health. The chain is encoded by TRBV14 joined to TRBJ2-2; the D call could be TRBD1 or TRBD2, with each sharing 5 bases. The CDR3 reads CASSPLSGRGTGELFF. The bases are TGTGCCAGCAGCCCCCTCTCAGGGCGAGGGACCGGGGAGCTGTTTTTT. The CDR3, completed at both ends by the reference TRBV14 and TRBJ2-2 genes, gives the full variable domain EAGVTQFPSHSVIEKGQTVTLRCDPISGHDNLYWYRRVMGKEIKFLLHFVKESKQDESGMPNNRFLAERTGGTYSTLKVQPAELEDSGVYFCASSPLSGRGTGELFFGEGSRLTVL.